The 28 T cell receptor beta chains reported below all come from one sample, sequenced in a study of blood T cell repertoires in COVID-19. Measured with immunoSEQ multiplex PCR; TCRdb has only the in-frame clones, and not every one. The sample yields roughly 350,000 clones, approximately 89% seen once. Sequences were obtained from peripheral blood. Receptor source: a woman aged 18-30 years who had recovered from COVID-19.

The gene calls are TRBV6-2 or TRBV6-3 and TRBJ1-5; tentative D call: TRBD1 (6 bases). The CDR3 has 15 residues. Germline CDR1 and CDR2: MNHEY and SVGEGT. Trimming removed 6 bases at V and 0 bases at J, with 12 bases between. The CDR3 DNA is TGTGCCAGCAGCAATTACAGGGTTAGCAATCAGCCCCAGCATTTT. It specifies CASSNYRVSNQPQHF.

The rearrangement joins TRBV30 to TRBJ1-4; no firm D call. Germline CDR1 GTSNPN, CDR2 SVGIG (reference sequence). The CDR3 sequence is 16 residues long. V gave up 2 bases and J gave up 0 bases, with 13 bases separating them. This CDR3 is CAWSPVMESTNEKLFF. For the CDR3, the DNA is TGTGCCTGGAGTCCGGTAATGGAGTCAACTAATGAAAAACTGTTTTTT.

The chain links TRBV7-7 to TRBJ2-1; no definite D call. V was clipped by 5 bases and J by 0 bases, with 11 bases between them. CDR3 length: 15 amino acids. Looked up from germline, CDR1 is SSHAT and CDR2 is FNYEAQ (reference sequence). This chain's CDR3 is CASSVSPSSYNEQFF. The CDR3 nucleotides read TGTGCCAGCAGCGTTAGCCCGAGCTCCTACAATGAGCAGTTCTTC.

The V gene is TRBV6-2 or TRBV6-3, the J gene TRBJ2-5, with D possibly TRBD1 on 6 matching bases. Germline CDR1 and CDR2: MNHEY and SVGEGT. Trimming left V 2 bases short and J 4 bases short, with 20 bases between. The CDR3 runs to 17 residues. The CDR3 nucleotides read TGTGCCAGCAGTTACCTAAGAAGGGGGAGTGGGAGAGAGACCCAGTACTTC. Protein: CASSYLRRGSGRETQYF.

J is TRBJ2-3 and V is TRBV7-6; D is uncertain. This CDR3 contains 16 residues. Germline-derived CDR1 and CDR2 are SGHVS and FNYEAQ. Trimming left V 1 base short and J 0 bases short, with 11 bases between. The CDR3 protein is CASSLGQSFSTDTQYF. The CDR3 coding sequence is TGTGCCAGCAGCTTAGGGCAGTCCTTTAGCACAGATACGCAGTATTTT.

The CDR3 reads CATSVEGSLFNQPQHF. CDR3 in DNA: TGTGCCACCAGCGTCGAGGGAAGCCTCTTCAATCAGCCCCAGCATTTT. The rearrangement uses TRBV15 and TRBJ1-5; D not resolved. V lost 5 bases and J lost 3, with 17 bases in between. CDR3 size: 16 residues. In germline, CDR1 is LNHNV, CDR2 YYDKDF (reference sequence).

This sequence joins TRBV20-1 and TRBJ2-1, with 9 bases aligning to TRBD2. Trimming cost V 3 bases and J 7 bases; bases outside gene matches: 10. CDR3 size: 15 residues. CDR1 DFQATT and CDR2 SNEGSKA come from the germline V gene (reference sequence). The CDR3 reads CSASSSGTLRNEQFF. The CDR3 nucleotides read TGCAGTGCTAGTTCTAGCGGGACTCTTAGAAATGAGCAGTTCTTC.

V gene TRBV30 combines with J gene TRBJ2-2; TRBD2 matches 10 bases. The CDR3 runs 15 residues. CDR1 and CDR2 from the germline V gene are GTSNPN and SVGIG (reference sequence). V lost 4 bases, J lost 10 bases, and 12 bases stayed unmatched. The CDR3 reads CAWTPKSGRAAELFF. CDR3 nucleotide sequence: TGTGCCTGGACCCCGAAAAGCGGGAGGGCCGCGGAGCTGTTTTTT.

The chain joins TRBV24-1 to TRBJ2-2; the match to TRBD1 covers 11 bases. V gave up 4 bases and J gave up 0 bases; unmatched junction bases: 3. CDR3 length: 17 residues. The germline gives CDR1 KGHDR, CDR2 SFDVKD. The CDR3 region has the DNA TGTGCCACCAGTGACCCGGGACAGGGGGCGAACACCGGGGAGCTGTTTTTT. Encoded protein: CATSDPGQGANTGELFF.

This chain links TRBV7-9 with TRBJ1-6, with a weak D call TRBD1 (5 bases). V was trimmed by 5 bases and J by 3 bases, leaving 8 bases between them. The CDR3 is 14 amino acids. CDR1 SEHNR and CDR2 FQNEAQ come from the germline V gene (reference sequence). CDR3 protein: CASSPDNYNSPLHF. The CDR3 nucleotides read TGTGCCAGCAGCCCGGACAACTATAATTCACCCCTCCACTTT.

The V gene is TRBV9, the J gene TRBJ1-6, with D possibly being TRBD1 (6 bases). The CDR3 runs 16 residues. The germline CDR1 and CDR2 sequences are SGDLS and YYNGEE. V was shortened by 3 bases and J by 0 bases, with 10 bases between the two germline ends. The DNA of the CDR3 is TGTGCCAGCAGCGCTACAGGGAGCTCCTATAATTCACCCCTCCACTTT. As protein: CASSATGSSYNSPLHF.

The chain is built from TRBV14 and TRBJ2-5; 8 bases are a match to TRBD2. Germline V gene sequence: CDR1 SGHDN, CDR2 FVKESK. CDR3 length: 15 residues. V dropped 4 bases and J dropped 5; count of bases not matched to a gene: 9. CDR3 loop: CASSLGTRGGETQYF. The CDR3 nucleotides are TGTGCCAGCAGCCTCGGGACTAGAGGGGGGGAGACCCAGTACTTC.

The chain combines TRBV7-9 with TRBJ2-4; 11 bases agree with TRBD2. Per the germline V gene, CDR1 is SEHNR and CDR2 is FQNEAQ (reference sequence). The CDR3 consists of 18 residues. Trimming at V came to 2 bases and at J to 0 bases, leaving 6 bases not matched to a gene. The CDR3 loop reads CASSLLAGGPLAKNIQYF. The CDR3 region has the DNA TGTGCCAGCAGCTTACTAGCGGGGGGCCCACTAGCCAAAAACATTCAGTACTTC.

V gene TRBV20-1 combines with J gene TRBJ1-1; D is unresolved. Germline V gene lookup returns CDR1 DFQATT and CDR2 SNEGSKA (reference sequence). The CDR3 is 10 amino acids. V was cut by 3 bases and J by 11 bases, with 10 bases left in between. CDR3 loop: CSASVGVAFF. Written as DNA, the CDR3 is TGCAGTGCTAGTGTGGGAGTGGCTTTCTTT.

V usage is TRBV12-3 or TRBV12-4 and J usage is TRBJ1-1, with TRBD1 matching over 8 bases. V trimming: 4 bases; J trimming: 11 bases; junction bases outside the gene matches: 9. The CDR3 spans 13 residues. The CDR3 DNA reads TGTGCCAGCAGTTCCCGTGGACAGGGAGTGGCTTTCTTT. It is translated as CASSSRGQGVAFF.

The V and J genes are TRBV7-9 and TRBJ1-1, with 9 bases identical to TRBD1. CDR3 size: 15 residues. After removal of 5 bases from V and 2 bases from J, the junction contained 6 bases not matched to a gene. Germline assignment: CDR1 SEHNR and CDR2 FQNEAQ (reference sequence). The CDR3 loop reads CASSQTGQGNTEAFF. The CDR3 DNA follows: TGTGCCAGCAGCCAAACGGGACAGGGAAACACTGAAGCTTTCTTT.

This clone is a singleton in its sample. V gene TRBV11-3 combines with J gene TRBJ1-1; 12 nucleotides line up with TRBD1. This CDR3 has 15 amino acids. V lost 7 bases, J lost 3 bases, and 6 bases stayed unmatched. Germline CDR1 SGHNT, CDR2 YENEEA. CDR3 DNA: TGTGCCAGCAACCCGGGACAGGGGGCGTACACTGAAGCTTTCTTT. Translation: CASNPGQGAYTEAFF.

The chain combines TRBV6-5 with TRBJ2-2, with TRBD1 as a possible D gene (5 bases). Trimming shortened V by 8 bases and J by 4 bases, and 11 bases separated the two germline ends. CDR1 is MNHEY, CDR2 SVGAGI, per germline. The CDR3 length is 13 residues. This CDR3 is CASGAYSTGELFF. As DNA, the CDR3 is TGTGCCAGCGGGGCATATTCCACCGGGGAGCTGTTTTTT.

The V gene is TRBV18, the J gene TRBJ2-2; 7 bases fit TRBD1. Trimming cost V 3 bases and J 7 bases; bases outside gene matches: 11. The CDR3 extends over 16 amino acids. CDR1 and CDR2 from the germline V gene are KGHSH and LQKENI. CDR3 in amino acids: CASSPQGTVQGGELFF. Written as DNA, the CDR3 is TGTGCCAGCTCACCCCAAGGGACAGTCCAGGGCGGGGAGCTGTTTTTT.

This chain uses TRBV10-3 with TRBJ2-7, with 7 positions matching TRBD1. After removal of 5 bases from V and 3 bases from J, the junction contained 13 bases not matched to a gene. The CDR3 runs to 16 residues. Germline-derived CDR1 and CDR2 are ENHRY and SYGVKD. The CDR3 nucleotides read TGTGCCATCAGTAATTACCCTCCAGGGGGTTACTACGAGCAGTACGTC. Residues: CAISNYPPGGYYEQYV.

The chain recombines TRBV9 with TRBJ1-2; D is perhaps TRBD1 (5 bases). The germline gives CDR1 SGDLS, CDR2 YYNGEE. The V gene lost 3 bases and the J gene lost 4 bases, with 13 bases spanning the gap. This CDR3 contains 14 residues. The CDR3 region has the DNA TGTGCCAGCAGCGCACCGGGACTCACCTATGGCTACACCTTC. It encodes CASSAPGLTYGYTF.

V and J are TRBV27 and TRBJ2-7; TRBD2 matches at 7 bases. The CDR3 contains 16 residues. CDR1 MNHEY and CDR2 SMNVEV come from the germline V gene (reference sequence). Losses at the gene ends were 5 bases for V and 3 bases for J; bases not matched to a gene: 13. The chain's CDR3 is CASSNNPPSSGYEQYV. The CDR3 coding sequence is TGTGCCAGCAGTAATAACCCCCCCTCTAGCGGCTACGAGCAGTACGTC.

The CDR3 is CASSLGGQGAIEAFF. The CDR3 coding sequence is TGTGCCAGCAGCTTAGGGGGACAGGGGGCTATCGAAGCTTTCTTT. The chain links TRBV7-9 to TRBJ1-1, with 12 positions matching TRBD1. Unmatched junction bases numbered 5, after V lost 1 base and J lost 8 bases. The germline gives CDR1 SEHNR, CDR2 FQNEAQ (reference sequence). This CDR3 comprises 15 residues.

The CDR3: CASSYGGRNSPLHF. In nucleotides, the CDR3 is TGCGCCAGCAGCTACGGGGGGCGGAATTCACCCCTCCACTTT. V is TRBV5-1 and J is TRBJ1-6, with D tentatively TRBD1 (6 bases). Germline lookup yields CDR1 SGHRS and CDR2 YFSETQ. V dropped 3 bases and J dropped 7 bases, with 11 bases sitting between them. The CDR3 totals 14 residues.

This chain connects TRBV12-2 to TRBJ2-7; the tabulated D call, TRBD2, remains unverified against the DNA. TRBV12-2 is classified as a pseudogene. The CDR3 extends over 15 amino acids. CDR3 DNA sequence: TGTGCAAGTCGCTTAGTGGGGGGGCGCCTCTACGAGCAGTACGTC. It encodes CASRLVGGRLYEQYV.

The chain has TRBV7-2 and TRBJ1-2; unclear D gene. This CDR3 contains 15 residues. Trimming shortened V by 5 bases and J by 8 bases, and 21 bases separated the two germline ends. The germline CDR1 and CDR2 sequences are SGHTA and FQGNSA. Here the CDR3 DNA reads TGTGCCAGCAGCCCAGCGGCAGGTCTTCTAGCGGGCTACACCTTC. This gives the protein CASSPAAGLLAGYTF.

Only one count was recorded for this clone. This rearrangement joins TRBV6-5 to TRBJ2-7; 8 bases agree with TRBD1. Germline V gives CDR1 MNHEY, CDR2 SVGAGI. This CDR3 contains 15 residues. V was pared by 2 bases and J by 0 bases, with 3 bases of the junction left unmatched. The CDR3 protein is CASSYGTGVSYEQYV. Written as DNA, the CDR3 is TGTGCCAGCAGTTACGGGACAGGAGTCTCCTACGAGCAGTACGTC.

CDR3 DNA: TGTGCCACCGCTCGGACAGGGCGAGAGACCCAGTACTTC. This sequence encodes CATARTGRETQYF. The gene calls are TRBV24-1 and TRBJ2-5, with 8 bases aligning to TRBD1. Looked up from germline, CDR1 is KGHDR and CDR2 is SFDVKD. The CDR3 totals 13 residues. The V segment lost 9 bases and the J segment 4 bases; nucleotides outside the gene matches: 6.